The clone carrying this T cell receptor beta chain was detected many times. MiXCR was run by TCRdb on the 5' RACE reads, yielding one entry per CDR3 protein. The sample contains roughly 750,000 distinct CDR3 sequences, about 20% of which appear only once. These data are taken from a study of identical twins. Germline loops: CDR1 MNHNS, CDR2 SASEGT. J gave up 6 bases and V 9 bases, and 3 bases lay outside the gene matches. The CDR3 loop spans 13 amino acids. A further study also used this sample, focusing on T cells expressing NK-cell markers.

The rearrangement uses TRBV6-1 and TRBJ2-1, with TRBD2 identical over 12 bases. The clonotype was recovered from a woman aged 18-35 years in good health. Sequenced: PBMCs. Written as DNA, the CDR3 is TGTGCCAGTAAGACTAGCGGGAGCAATGAGCAGTTCTTC. Translating it yields CASKTSGSNEQFF.